The source of this TCR beta chain is a study of cytomegalovirus exposure and HLA in healthy donors. Overall study findings and caveats: Researchers counted around 170 TCR beta chains as cytomegalovirus-associated. One later analysis, an examination of the 120 validation repertoires, found that first-cohort TCR clusters tended to co-occur in them. Rarity marked most TCR sequences, yet some public TCRs occurred in many donors. In vitro work confirmed that a few CMV-associated chains recognize CMV antigens.

Germline V lookup: CDR1 SGDLS, CDR2 YYNGEE. This CDR3 region has 15 residues. The V gene end was trimmed by 4 bases and the J gene end by 3 bases; junction bases not matched to a gene: 4. On this clone: No antigen is known for it.

Assay: immunoSEQ multiplex PCR; the TCRdb copy retains only in-frame clones and omits some. The sample has approximately 150,000 clones, about 91% seen once; the top ten hold roughly 4.3%. The receptor comes from a man younger than 35 in good health and CMV-seropositive. Specimen: PBMCs. This chain uses TRBV9 with TRBJ2-1; 10 positions match TRBD1. As DNA, the CDR3 is TGTGCCAGCAGCTCGGGACAGGGGTTCTACAATGAGCAGTTCTTC. As protein: CASSSGQGFYNEQFF.